The rows below give T cell receptor beta chains drawn from one sample of a study of blood T cell repertoires in COVID-19. The data were produced by immunoSEQ multiplex PCR, yet TCRdb's version contains in-frame clones alone and is incomplete. The sample contains a few hundred thousand clones, over 80% of which appear only once. Source material: PBMCs or T cells enriched from blood (not recorded which). Receptors originate from a man aged 30 to 39 who had recovered from COVID-19. The CDR3 runs from the conserved cysteine through the conserved F or W.

>TRBV28
CASTIDRVGGYTF
>TRBV20-1
CSARQNTEAFF
>TRBV5-4
CASSPAGTGGVSFF
>TRBV7-9
CASSFYRGNTIYF
>TRBV2
CASSSGNEQYF
>TRBV7-8
CASSLAGTHNQPQHF
>TRBV4-1
CASSQGRGHNSPLHF
>TRBV18
CASSPTRVRYGNTIYF
>TRBV9
CASSVTRTGGVTGELFF
>TRBV2
CASSHPTGTTEAFF
>TRBV28
CASSLSGHYGYTF
>TRBV27
CASSLYYESEAFF
>TRBV5-1
CASSPGQGAYHEQYF
>TRBV11-2
CASSLDPAGELFF
>TRBV18
CASSPQQGANTGELFF
>TRBV5-6
CASSLILTVYEQYF
>TRBV5-1
CASSLKSAGTDYGYTF
>TRBV5-1
CASSLEWPYSTLGTSHNEQFF
>TRBV4-2
CASSPRTGGYEQYF
>TRBV2
CASRDIRDEAFF
>TRBV10-1
CASSESAQETQYF
>TRBV10-3
CAISLTGLYNEQFF
>TRBV4-2
CASSRDSFYGYTF
>TRBV4-3
CASSQDSGGAYEQYF
>TRBV7-9
CASSKTLAASTDTQYF
>TRBV28
CASSLEGFKSPLHF
>TRBV18
CASSPPRTVHEQFF
>TRBV7-9
CASSLAGARTGEAFF
>TRBV6-1
CASSEGGGSYNEQFF
>TRBV4-1
CASSHGGVFTEAFF
>TRBV29-1
CSVGTTTDTQYF
>TRBV3-1/TRBV3-2
CASSQGMWDRVYEQYF
>TRBV2
CASMRRGVQETQYF
>TRBV6-5
CASSPTGGVDEQYF
>TRBV9
CASSGGQGAGGNTIYF
>TRBV19
CASSMGLAGGSTDTQYF
>TRBV9
CASSVAGSVYNEQFF
>TRBV19
CASRRQSYNEQFF
>TRBV20-1
CSASGGQSYSNQPQHF
>TRBV7-9
CASSLAGQVYGYTF
>TRBV3-1/TRBV3-2
CASSPWAGGSKIFNEQFF
>TRBV6-1
CASSEGQGISPQHF
>TRBV19
CASRDKGPNTEAFF
>TRBV13
CASSLGQGPGANVLTF
>TRBV6-5
CASSRRWASDTEAFF
>TRBV7-8
CASSLRDRMNTGELFF